This is a list of T cell receptor beta chains from one sample in a study of human T cells and chemical hapten exposure. MiXCR was run by TCRdb on the RACE reads, yielding one entry per CDR3 protein. The sample carries fewer than 500,000 distinct CDR3 sequences, approximately 5% recorded once. The sequences come from whole blood, collected in connection with sensitization to the hapten diphenylcyclopropenone (DPC). These receptors all stem from a woman aged 45-60 years with alopecia areata. Some clones in this sample may be carry-over from other donors' samples. CDR3s include the opening cysteine and the closing phenylalanine or tryptophan. Fields, in order: J gene, D gene, clone size, V gene, CDR3 protein, CDR3 DNA. A D gene is named only where the DNA matches it firmly. Part of the rows lack a size; the others show once, few, many or a class for expanded clones.

J gene: TRBJ1-1; D gene: -; clone size: many; V gene: TRBV18; CDR3 protein: CASSSLHGDYTEAFF; CDR3 DNA: TGTGCCAGCTCAAGCCTACACGGAGATTACACTGAAGCTTTCTTT
J gene: TRBJ1-5; D gene: -; clone size: many; V gene: TRBV27; CDR3 protein: CASGNQPQHF; CDR3 DNA: TGTGCCAGCGGGAATCAGCCCCAGCATTTT
J gene: TRBJ2-7; D gene: -; clone size: many; V gene: TRBV29-1; CDR3 protein: CSVQGPPEDEQYF; CDR3 DNA: TGCAGCGTTCAGGGGCCCCCAGAGGACGAGCAGTACTTC
J gene: TRBJ2-2; D gene: -; clone size: many; V gene: TRBV20-1; CDR3 protein: CSASQFTGELFF; CDR3 DNA: TGCAGTGCTAGCCAATTCACCGGGGAGCTGTTTTTT
J gene: TRBJ1-5; D gene: TRBD1; clone size: -; V gene: TRBV7-9; CDR3 protein: CASSSWTGRHSNQPQHF; CDR3 DNA: TGTGCCAGCAGCTCCTGGACAGGGCGACATAGCAATCAGCCCCAGCATTTT
J gene: TRBJ2-1; D gene: -; clone size: few; V gene: TRBV4-3; CDR3 protein: CASSQDGGPSSYNEQFF; CDR3 DNA: TGCGCCAGCAGCCAAGACGGGGGACCGAGCTCCTACAATGAGCAGTTCTTC
J gene: TRBJ2-5; D gene: -; clone size: many; V gene: TRBV7-2; CDR3 protein: CASSLMVQETQYF; CDR3 DNA: TGTGCCAGCAGCTTAATGGTCCAAGAGACCCAGTACTTC
J gene: TRBJ1-2; D gene: -; clone size: -; V gene: TRBV27; CDR3 protein: CASSSPEGPNTF; CDR3 DNA: TGTGCCAGCAGTTCCCCTGAAGGGCCGAACACCTTC
J gene: TRBJ2-3; D gene: -; clone size: many; V gene: TRBV6-5; CDR3 protein: CASSGGGRVTQYF; CDR3 DNA: TGTGCCAGCAGTGGGGGAGGCAGGGTTACGCAGTATTTT
J gene: TRBJ2-3; D gene: -; clone size: -; V gene: TRBV6-5; CDR3 protein: CASRRITGSGTDTQYF; CDR3 DNA: TGTGCCAGCAGGAGAATAACGGGGTCCGGCACAGATACGCAGTATTTT
J gene: TRBJ2-7; D gene: -; clone size: many; V gene: TRBV27; CDR3 protein: CASSLSPAPLENEQYF; CDR3 DNA: TGTGCCAGCAGTTTATCGCCGGCACCCCTTGAGAACGAGCAGTACTTC
J gene: TRBJ2-3; D gene: TRBD2; clone size: -; V gene: TRBV10-3; CDR3 protein: CAISEPLGAGGITDTQYF; CDR3 DNA: TGTGCCATCAGTGAGCCGCTGGGAGCGGGAGGGATCACAGATACGCAGTATTTT
J gene: TRBJ2-3; D gene: -; clone size: few; V gene: TRBV3-1; CDR3 protein: CASSQGGGRRISTDTQYF; CDR3 DNA: TGTGCCAGCAGCCAAGGGGGGGGCCGTCGGATTAGCACAGATACGCAGTATTTT
J gene: TRBJ2-1; D gene: TRBD2; clone size: many; V gene: TRBV4-1; CDR3 protein: CASSVAGGPGEQFF; CDR3 DNA: TGCGCCAGCAGCGTAGCGGGGGGGCCTGGTGAGCAGTTCTTC
J gene: TRBJ1-1; D gene: -; clone size: few; V gene: TRBV6-5; CDR3 protein: CASRGTDFTEAFF; CDR3 DNA: TGTGCCAGCAGGGGGACCGACTTTACCGAAGCTTTCTTT
J gene: TRBJ2-6; D gene: -; clone size: few; V gene: TRBV4-3; CDR3 protein: CASSQEGTRFSGANVLTF; CDR3 DNA: TGCGCCAGCAGCCAAGAGGGGACGAGGTTCTCTGGGGCCAACGTCCTGACTTTC
J gene: TRBJ2-3; D gene: -; clone size: few; V gene: TRBV9; CDR3 protein: CASSVRGGSTDTQYF; CDR3 DNA: TGTGCCAGCAGCGTCAGGGGAGGTAGCACAGATACGCAGTATTTT
J gene: TRBJ1-5; D gene: TRBD1; clone size: few; V gene: TRBV15; CDR3 protein: CATSRDKGDSYSNQPQHF; CDR3 DNA: TGTGCCACCAGCAGAGATAAGGGGGACAGTTATAGCAATCAGCCCCAGCATTTT
J gene: TRBJ2-5; D gene: -; clone size: many; V gene: TRBV20-1; CDR3 protein: CSARGPQETQYF; CDR3 DNA: TGCAGTGCTAGAGGTCCTCAAGAGACCCAGTACTTC